This TCR beta chain stems from a study of early T cells in non-severe SARS-CoV-2 infection. TCRdb recomputed calls from the 5' RACE reads with MiXCR, one row per CDR3 protein. The sample contains tens of thousands of distinct CDR3 sequences, approximately 15% of which appear only once. Germline CDR1 DFQATT, CDR2 SNEGSKA (reference sequence). The CDR3 sequence is 13 residues long. V lost 2 bases and J 5 bases, leaving 13 bases between the germline ends. What was sequenced was whole blood. V and J are TRBV20-1 and TRBJ2-7, with D possibly TRBD2 on 5 matching bases. This clonotype was sampled from an adult who was a healthcare worker with PCR-confirmed SARS-CoV-2 infection or an uninfected control (not recorded which). The CDR3 loop reads CSARSPRRDEQYF. For the CDR3, the DNA is TGCAGTGCTAGATCTCCTAGGCGGGACGAGCAGTACTTC.